The subject of this entry is one TCR beta chain. From germline, CDR1 is SQVTM and CDR2 ANQGSEA. CDR3 length equals 13 residues. Trimming took off 7 bases at V and 4 bases at J, with 13 bases between the two ends. This record belongs to a study of shared T cell receptors in the human thymus. Generated by immunoSEQ multiplex PCR, the TCRdb table keeps only in-frame clones and is missing some. This sample has about 660,000 clones, with around nine tenths found just once. The sample also formed part of further work on human thymus T cells. That investigation notes: Among the donors, all were healthy Finnish infants having corrective surgery for congenital heart defects. Thymus tissue for the work was resected from patients undergoing corrective heart surgery. Among unrelated individuals, related research reported thymic repertoires that overlapped highly.

The sequencing input was thymocytes. This TCR came from a boy under two years old with a congenital heart defect. The V call is TRBV29-1, the J call TRBJ2-2, with unresolved D. In DNA, the CDR3 is TGCAGCGCCCAATCAAGGAGCACCGGGGAGCTGTTTTTT. Protein: CSAQSRSTGELFF.